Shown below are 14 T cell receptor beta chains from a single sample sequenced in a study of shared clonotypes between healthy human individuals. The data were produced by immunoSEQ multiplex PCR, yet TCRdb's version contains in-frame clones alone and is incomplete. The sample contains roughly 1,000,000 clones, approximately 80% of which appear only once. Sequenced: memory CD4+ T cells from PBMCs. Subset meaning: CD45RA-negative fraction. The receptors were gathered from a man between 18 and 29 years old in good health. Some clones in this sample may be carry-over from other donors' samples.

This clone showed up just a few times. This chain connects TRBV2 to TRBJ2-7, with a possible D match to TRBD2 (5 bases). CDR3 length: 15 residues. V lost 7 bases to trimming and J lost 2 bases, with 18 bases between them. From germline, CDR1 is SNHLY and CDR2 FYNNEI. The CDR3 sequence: CASKGAAGDPYEQYF. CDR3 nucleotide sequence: TGTGCCAGCAAAGGAGCGGCTGGGGATCCCTACGAGCAGTACTTC.

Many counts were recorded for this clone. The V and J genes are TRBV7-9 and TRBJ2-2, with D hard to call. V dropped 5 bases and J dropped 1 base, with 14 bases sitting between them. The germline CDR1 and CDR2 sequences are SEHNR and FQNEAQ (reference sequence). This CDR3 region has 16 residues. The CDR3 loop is CASSPQSLWNTGELFF. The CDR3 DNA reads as TGTGCCAGCAGCCCCCAGTCTTTATGGAACACCGGGGAGCTGTTTTTT.

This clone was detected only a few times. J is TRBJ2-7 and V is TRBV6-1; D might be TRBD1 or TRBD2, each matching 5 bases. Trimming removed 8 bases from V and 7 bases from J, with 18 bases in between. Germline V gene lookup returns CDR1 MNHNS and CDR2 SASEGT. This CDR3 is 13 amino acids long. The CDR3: CASRSGPQREQYF. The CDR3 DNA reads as TGTGCCAGCCGGTCGGGACCTCAGAGGGAGCAGTACTTC.

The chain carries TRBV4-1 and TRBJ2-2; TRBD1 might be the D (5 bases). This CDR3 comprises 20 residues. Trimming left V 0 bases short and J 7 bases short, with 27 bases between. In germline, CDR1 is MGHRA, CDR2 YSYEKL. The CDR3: CASSQDSVGVRGEWVGELFF. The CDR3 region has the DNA TGCGCCAGCAGCCAAGATAGTGTAGGGGTGAGAGGAGAGTGGGTCGGGGAGCTGTTTTTT.

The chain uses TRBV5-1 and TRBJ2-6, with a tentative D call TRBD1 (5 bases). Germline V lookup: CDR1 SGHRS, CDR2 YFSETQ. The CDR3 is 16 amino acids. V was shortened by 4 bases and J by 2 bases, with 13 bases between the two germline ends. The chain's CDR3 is CASSTTGPAGANVLTF. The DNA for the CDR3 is TGCGCCAGCAGCACCACAGGTCCAGCTGGGGCCAACGTCCTGACTTTC.

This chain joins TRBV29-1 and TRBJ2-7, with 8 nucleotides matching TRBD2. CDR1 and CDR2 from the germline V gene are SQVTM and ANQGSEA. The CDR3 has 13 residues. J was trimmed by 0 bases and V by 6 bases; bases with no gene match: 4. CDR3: CSVRLAHSYEQYF. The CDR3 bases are TGCAGCGTCCGACTAGCGCACTCCTACGAGCAGTACTTC.

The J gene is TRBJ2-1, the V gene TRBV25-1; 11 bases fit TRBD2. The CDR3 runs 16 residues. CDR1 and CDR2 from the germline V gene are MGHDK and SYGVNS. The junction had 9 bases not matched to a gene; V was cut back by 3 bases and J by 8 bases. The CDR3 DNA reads TGTGCCAGCAGTGAGTACTTAGCGGGAGGGCGGGATGAGCAGTTCTTC. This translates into CASSEYLAGGRDEQFF.

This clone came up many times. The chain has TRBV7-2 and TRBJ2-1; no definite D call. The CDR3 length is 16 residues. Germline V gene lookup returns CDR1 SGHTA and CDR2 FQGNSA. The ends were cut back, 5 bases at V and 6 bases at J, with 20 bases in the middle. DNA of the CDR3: TGTGCCAGCAGCCCCCGCGCTAGTTCACGGGTCAATGAGCAGTTCTTC. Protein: CASSPRASSRVNEQFF.

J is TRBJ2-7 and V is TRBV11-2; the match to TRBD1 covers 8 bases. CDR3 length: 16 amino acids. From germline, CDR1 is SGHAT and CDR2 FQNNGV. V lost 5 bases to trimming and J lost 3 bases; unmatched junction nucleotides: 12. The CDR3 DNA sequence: TGTGCCAGCAGCCCTGCCACAGGGGGATTTAACTACGAGCAGTACTTC. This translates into CASSPATGGFNYEQYF.

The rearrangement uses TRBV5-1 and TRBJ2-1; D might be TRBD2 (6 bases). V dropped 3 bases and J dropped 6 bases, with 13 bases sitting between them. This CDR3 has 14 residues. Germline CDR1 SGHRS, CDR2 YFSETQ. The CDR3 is CASSWRASPNEQFF. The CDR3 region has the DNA TGCGCCAGCAGCTGGAGGGCATCCCCCAATGAGCAGTTCTTC.

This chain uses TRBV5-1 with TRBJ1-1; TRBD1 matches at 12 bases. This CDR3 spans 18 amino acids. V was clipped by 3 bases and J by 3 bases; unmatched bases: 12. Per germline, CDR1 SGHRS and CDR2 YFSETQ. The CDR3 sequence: CASSSSGTGGGRYTEAFF. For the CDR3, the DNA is TGCGCCAGCAGCTCCTCCGGGACAGGGGGCGGGAGGTACACTGAAGCTTTCTTT.

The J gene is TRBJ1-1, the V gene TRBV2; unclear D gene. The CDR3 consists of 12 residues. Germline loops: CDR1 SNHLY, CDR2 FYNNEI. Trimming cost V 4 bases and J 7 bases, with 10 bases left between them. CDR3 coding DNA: TGTGCCAGCAGTGCTCTTGCCCTTGAAGCTTTCTTT. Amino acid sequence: CASSALALEAFF.

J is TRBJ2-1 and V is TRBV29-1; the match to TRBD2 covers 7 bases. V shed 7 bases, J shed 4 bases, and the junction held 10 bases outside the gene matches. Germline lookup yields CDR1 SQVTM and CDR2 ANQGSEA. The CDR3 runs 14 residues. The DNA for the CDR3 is TGCAGCGCCCTCTGGGCTAGCGGTTACAATGAGCAGTTCTTC. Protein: CSALWASGYNEQFF.

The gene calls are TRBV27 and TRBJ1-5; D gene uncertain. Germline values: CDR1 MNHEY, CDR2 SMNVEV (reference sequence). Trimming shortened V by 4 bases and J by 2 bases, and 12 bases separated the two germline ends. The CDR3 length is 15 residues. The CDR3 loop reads CASSSGSTRNQPQHF. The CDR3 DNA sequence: TGTGCCAGCAGTTCGGGGTCTACGCGCAATCAGCCCCAGCATTTT.